These 17 T cell receptor beta chains were all obtained from the same sample, sequenced in a study of regulatory T cells in long-lasting Graves disease. HTBI primers from iRepertoire and Arm-PCR of CDR3 regions yielded the TCR beta libraries. TCRdb ran MiXCR on the multiplex PCR reads and lists one entry per CDR3 protein. The table shows 360,000 or so distinct CDR3 sequences, with about 11% occurring only once. Documented time point: newly diagnosed GD, antithyroid drugs for less than 3 months. After RNA was extracted from PBMCs, the TCR library was made from it. A further study also used this sample, focusing on T cells in Graves' hyperthyroidism and ophthalmopathy.

The specimen was peripheral blood mononuclear cells (PBMCs), collected at new diagnosis, from a patient treated with antithyroid drugs. The receptor source for this set is a young woman with Graves disease.

In DNA, the CDR3 is TGCGCCAGCAGCCCCGTACAGGGAACTAATGAAAAACTGTTTTTT. Translating gives CASSPVQGTNEKLFF. The V call is TRBV5-1, the J call TRBJ1-4, with D perhaps matching TRBD1 (6 bases). The germline V gene encodes CDR1 SGHRS and CDR2 YFSETQ. With 4 bases removed from V and 1 base from J, the gap between germline ends came to 11 bases. This CDR3 is built from 15 residues.

This clonotype appeared many times. The chain uses TRBV20-1 and TRBJ2-3; unclear D gene. The ends were cut back, 0 bases at V and 2 bases at J, with 18 bases in the middle. CDR1 and CDR2 from the germline V gene are DFQATT and SNEGSKA (reference sequence). The length of the CDR3 is 17 residues. DNA of the CDR3: TGCAGTGCTAGAGATTACGATGGAGCCCCTTACACAGATACGCAGTATTTT. It encodes CSARDYDGAPYTDTQYF.

This clonotype is medium-sized by share. The J gene is TRBJ2-7, the V gene TRBV7-2; D ambiguous. Germline CDR1 is SGHTA and CDR2 is FQGNSA. This CDR3 has 11 amino acids. The CDR3 coding sequence is TGTGCAGTCTTGCTGGGTTACGAGCAGTACTTC. This codes for CAVLLGYEQYF.

This clonotype was counted a single time. This chain links TRBV27 with TRBJ2-3; the match to TRBD2 covers 7 bases. V lost 3 bases, J lost 3 bases, and 6 bases stayed unmatched. Germline assignment: CDR1 MNHEY and CDR2 SMNVEV (reference sequence). CDR3 size: 15 residues. This CDR3 reads CASSLKWGGTDTQYF. The CDR3, as DNA: TGTGCCAGCAGTTTGAAGTGGGGGGGGACAGATACGCAGTATTTT.

With regard to this clonotype: This may be a read error, as it is one base from a much larger clone. The gene calls are TRBV6-2 or TRBV6-3 and TRBJ2-3; D unclear. Trimming removed 8 bases from V and 2 bases from J, with 2 bases in between. The V gene's germline CDR1 is MNHEY and CDR2 SVGEGT. The CDR3 covers 10 residues. The CDR3 DNA is TGTGCCAGCGCCACAGATACGCAGTATTTT. Protein: CASATDTQYF.

This clonotype was seen at least ten times. The V call is TRBV9, the J call TRBJ2-5, with 9 bases identical to TRBD2. The trim removed 2 bases at V and 4 bases at J, leaving 6 bases unmatched. The CDR3 is 15 residues long. Germline CDR1 SGDLS, CDR2 YYNGEE. The CDR3: CASSVAGGLGETQYF. The CDR3 bases are TGTGCCAGCAGCGTTGCGGGGGGGCTGGGAGAGACCCAGTACTTC.

This chain uses TRBV10-3 with TRBJ1-2; no firm D call. Trimming took 3 bases from V and 3 from J, leaving 11 bases between them. CDR1 is ENHRY and CDR2 is SYGVKD in the germline V gene. The CDR3 totals 14 residues. The CDR3 region is CAISDDRADYGYTF. The CDR3 nucleotides read TGTGCCATCAGTGATGACCGTGCTGACTATGGCTACACCTTC.

This clonotype showed up just a few times. CDR3 DNA sequence: TGTGCCAGCAGCGTAAAAGTCGAAGCTTTCTTT. The encoded protein is CASSVKVEAFF. The chain uses TRBV9 and TRBJ1-1; no definite D call. The length of the CDR3 is 11 residues. Trimming removed 1 base at V and 8 bases at J, with 6 bases between. CDR1 and CDR2 from the germline V gene are SGDLS and YYNGEE.

This clonotype was detected ten times or more. Germline and junction disagree at one end, which may indicate a read error. The rearrangement uses TRBV7-3 and TRBJ1-1; D ambiguous. The CDR3 loop spans 19 amino acids. The germline CDR1 and CDR2 sequences are SGHTA and FQGTGA. The CDR3, as DNA: TGCGCCAGCAGCCTCCGCTTGGGCGCCGCGCTTCCTTTCGGCACTGAAGCTTTCTTT. It is translated as CASSLRLGAALPFGTEAFF.

This clonotype has a handful of counts. The J gene is TRBJ1-1, the V gene TRBV7-9, with 8 bases identical to TRBD1. The CDR3 extends over 15 amino acids. CDR1 is SEHNR, CDR2 FQNEAQ, per germline (reference sequence). With V trimmed by 4 bases and J by 10 bases, 14 bases remained unmatched. The CDR3 bases are TGTGCCAGCAGCTCCCCCAAGACAGGGGTGGGTTCAGCTTTCTTT. Its protein is CASSSPKTGVGSAFF.

In this sample, this clonotype turned up many times. The rearrangement joins TRBV3-1 to TRBJ2-7; 10 bases line up with TRBD1. CDR1 LGHDT and CDR2 YNNKEL come from the germline V gene (reference sequence). The CDR3 runs to 16 residues. With 4 bases clipped from V and 5 bases from J, the junction kept 11 bases outside the gene matches. As DNA, the CDR3 is TGTGCCAGCAGCCCTATTGGGACAGGGGAGGAAAACGAGCAGTACTTC. It translates to CASSPIGTGEENEQYF.

The chain combines TRBV19 with TRBJ2-7; the match to TRBD2 covers 8 bases. Trimming took 3 bases from V and 2 from J; bases not matched to a gene: 9. Germline loops: CDR1 LNHDA, CDR2 SQIVND (reference sequence). This CDR3 has 16 amino acids. This chain's CDR3 is CASSIGLAEYPYEQYF. In DNA, the CDR3 is TGTGCCAGTAGTATTGGACTAGCTGAATACCCCTACGAGCAGTACTTC.

This clonotype occurred many times. The J gene is TRBJ2-1, the V gene TRBV20-1; weak D call: TRBD1 (6 bases). The CDR3 length is 15 residues. V gave up 7 bases and J gave up 1 base, with 17 bases separating them. Looked up from germline, CDR1 is DFQATT and CDR2 is SNEGSKA (reference sequence). The CDR3 DNA reads TGCAGTGTCCAGGGGCGACAGTTTTCCTACAATGAGCAGTTCTTC. Amino acids: CSVQGRQFSYNEQFF.

At least ten counts were recorded for this clonotype. The V call is TRBV10-3, the J call TRBJ2-5; TRBD1 agrees at 8 bases. The CDR3 spans 13 residues. From germline, CDR1 is ENHRY and CDR2 SYGVKD. Losses at the gene ends were 10 bases for V and 2 bases for J; bases not matched to a gene: 6. The CDR3 protein is CATRRTGQETQYF. The CDR3 bases are TGTGCCACCAGAAGGACAGGGCAAGAGACCCAGTACTTC.

This clonotype was seen ten or more times. V usage is TRBV12-3 or TRBV12-4 and J usage is TRBJ2-1, with D perhaps TRBD1 (5 bases). CDR3 size: 14 residues. The V end was cut by 4 bases, the J end by 1 base, with 8 bases between. CDR3 amino acids: CASSSQESYNEQFF. The CDR3 DNA reads as TGTGCCAGCAGTTCACAGGAGTCCTACAATGAGCAGTTCTTC.

As regards this clonotype: An end of the junction differs from the germline gene, which may be a read error. V usage is TRBV6-4 and J usage is TRBJ1-2; 10 bases fit TRBD1. The CDR3 covers 22 residues. Germline CDR1 and CDR2: MRHNA and SNTAGT. The CDR3 nucleotides read TGTGCCAGCAGTTACTCGTCGGGACAGGGGAAACTAGTGGGCTCCTCAAACTATGGCTACACCTTC. Protein sequence: CASSYSSGQGKLVGSSNYGYTF.

This clonotype was detected many times. V and J are TRBV18 and TRBJ1-1, with D possibly matching TRBD1 (5 bases). Trimming cost V 5 bases and J 3 bases, with 13 bases left between them. CDR1 is KGHSH and CDR2 is LQKENI in the germline V gene. The CDR3 runs to 14 residues. The CDR3 region has the DNA TGTGCCAGCTCAACTTCATTCAGGGACACTGAAGCTTTCTTT. Amino acids: CASSTSFRDTEAFF.